This note documents a single T cell receptor beta chain sequence. The data were obtained in a study of blood T cell repertoires in COVID-19. About the research overall: The cDNA or gDNA used as material had been derived from T cells, B-cell-depleted T cells, or PBMCs.

Study processing details: For nucleated cells, counts were estimated from reference gene primer amplification. Some clones are missing from TCRdb's copy, which holds only in-frame ones; the method was immunoSEQ multiplex PCR. That table is the source of V, J and clone size, and D and trimming were worked out from the DNA. Of about 170,000 clones in the sample, roughly 84% were seen once. Seattle cases were enrolled at active infection and followed longitudinally. The CDR3 length is 14 residues. The V and J ends lost 1 base and 9 bases, in that order; junction bases with no gene match: 4. Germline V CDR1 and CDR2: SGHTA, FQGTGA.

This clonotype originated in a woman between 70 and 85 years old with COVID-19, enrolled during active disease. V gene TRBV7-3 combines with J gene TRBJ2-1; TRBD2 agrees at 9 bases. The sample comprised peripheral blood. CDR3 coding DNA: TGTGCCAGCAGCTTAAGCGGGGGGGAGCGTGAGCAGTTCTTC. Translating gives CASSLSGGEREQFF.